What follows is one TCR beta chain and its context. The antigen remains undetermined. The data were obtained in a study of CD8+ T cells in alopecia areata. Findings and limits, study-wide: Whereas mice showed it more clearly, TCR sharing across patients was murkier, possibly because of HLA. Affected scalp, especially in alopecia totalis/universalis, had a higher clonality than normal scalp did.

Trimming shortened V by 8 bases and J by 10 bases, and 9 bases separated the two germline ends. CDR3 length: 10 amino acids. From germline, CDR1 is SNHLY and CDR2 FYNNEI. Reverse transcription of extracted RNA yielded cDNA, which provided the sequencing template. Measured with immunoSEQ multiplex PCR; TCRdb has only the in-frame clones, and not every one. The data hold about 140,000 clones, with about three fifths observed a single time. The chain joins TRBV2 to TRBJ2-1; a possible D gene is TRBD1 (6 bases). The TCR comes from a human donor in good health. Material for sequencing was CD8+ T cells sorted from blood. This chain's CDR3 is CASLRGEQFF. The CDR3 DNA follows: TGTGCCAGCCTTAGGGGGGAGCAGTTCTTC.